This T cell receptor (beta chain) was found in a study of cytomegalovirus exposure and HLA in healthy donors. In the study overall: The same platform was used for the roughly 120 validation repertoires and the 600 to 850 first-cohort repertoires, a later analysis reported. General study findings and limits: The listing of 150 to 200 TCR beta chains classed them as cytomegalovirus-associated.

Turning to this clone: The target antigen is unknown.

V was shortened by 7 bases and J by 4 bases, with 15 bases between the two germline ends. CDR1 is ENHRY, CDR2 SYGVKD, per germline. The CDR3 length is 14 residues. The data were produced by immunoSEQ multiplex PCR, yet TCRdb's version contains in-frame clones alone and is incomplete. The sample has some 110,000 clones; more than 85% are singletons. V and J are TRBV10-3 and TRBJ2-3; D may be TRBD2 (5 bases). Sequencing used PBMCs. This sequence originates from a man younger than 30 in good health and CMV-seropositive. The CDR3: CAITRSPSSDTQYF. The CDR3 DNA sequence: TGTGCCATCACCAGGAGCCCTAGCTCAGATACGCAGTATTTT.